The 5 T cell receptor beta chains listed next were all sequenced from one sample in a study of blood T cell repertoires in COVID-19. Using immunoSEQ multiplex PCR, the repertoire was profiled, and TCRdb retains in-frame clones only, with some absent. The repertoire has roughly 200,000 clones, roughly 85% of them found once; the top ten carry around 3%. Sequencing was carried out using peripheral blood. Every receptor here comes from a man in his 60s with acute or convalescent COVID-19.

The chain is built from TRBV7-3 and TRBJ2-5, with 7 bases that match TRBD2. Germline CDR1 is SGHTA and CDR2 is FQGTGA. V lost 5 bases and J lost 9; bases outside the gene matches: 15. There are 15 residues in the CDR3. Written as DNA, the CDR3 is TGTGCCAGCAGCAACGGACTAGAAGCCTTTAGGGCCCAGTACTTC. Protein sequence: CASSNGLEAFRAQYF. Full variable domain (remainder filled in from reference TRBV7-3 and TRBJ2-5): GAGVSQTPSNKVTEKGKYVELRCDPISGHTALYWYRQSLGQGPEFLIYFQGTGAADDSGLPNDRFFAVRPEGSVSTLKIQRTERGDSAVYLCASSNGLEAFRAQYFGPGTRLLVL.

The rearrangement uses TRBV7-2 and TRBJ2-4, with 7 bases matching TRBD1. This CDR3 comprises 17 residues. V shed 1 base and J 0 bases; nucleotides not matched to a gene: 6. In germline, CDR1 is SGHTA, CDR2 FQGNSA. The CDR3 region is CASSLVTGVVAKNIQYF. CDR3 DNA sequence: TGTGCCAGCAGCTTAGTCACAGGGGTGGTAGCCAAAAACATTCAGTACTTC.

The V and J genes are TRBV19 and TRBJ2-5, with D perhaps TRBD2 (5 bases). Germline CDR1 reads LNHDA; CDR2 reads SQIVND (reference sequence). The CDR3 length is 14 residues. Trimming stripped 4 bases from V and 7 bases from J, with 16 bases between. The CDR3 nucleotides read TGTGCCAGTAGTACACCGGACCGAGGGAGGACCCAGTACTTC. The encoded protein is CASSTPDRGRTQYF. The full variable domain, its missing parts supplied by reference TRBV19 and TRBJ2-5, is DGGITQSPKYLFRKEGQNVTLSCEQNLNHDAMYWYRQDPGQGLRLIYYSQIVNDFQKGDIAEGYSVSREKKESFPLTVTSAQKNPTAFYLCASSTPDRGRTQYFGPGTRLLVL.

This chain connects TRBV7-2 to TRBJ2-7; D is undetermined. The V and J ends lost 8 bases and 13 bases respectively, with 24 bases between them. The CDR3 spans 13 residues. From germline, CDR1 is SGHTA and CDR2 FQGNSA. The CDR3 region has the DNA TGTGCCAGCTGCCTAGATTCGAGAGCCGAGCCCTACTTC. Amino acids: CASCLDSRAEPYF.

The V gene is TRBV6-5, the J gene TRBJ1-2; D ambiguous. This CDR3 contains 13 residues. Germline V lookup: CDR1 MNHEY, CDR2 SVGAGI. V gave up 2 bases and J gave up 8 bases, with 12 bases separating them. DNA for the CDR3: TGTGCCAGCAGTTACGGATCAAGACAAGGCTACACCTTC. Translated: CASSYGSRQGYTF.